The 30 T cell receptor beta chains below all came from one sample that was sequenced in a study of blood T cell repertoires in COVID-19. The assay was immunoSEQ multiplex PCR, and TCRdb's table has in-frame clones only and misses some. The repertoire holds approximately 53,000 clones, 89% seen once, with under 2.5% in the top ten. Sequenced input: peripheral blood. Receptors originate from a human donor in a cohort sampled during active COVID-19.

The chain has TRBV28 and TRBJ2-1, with a tentative D call TRBD2 (6 bases). The CDR3 has 14 residues. V was trimmed by 3 bases and J by 8 bases, leaving 14 bases between them. Germline V gene sequence: CDR1 MDHEN, CDR2 SYDVKM. The CDR3 region has the DNA TGTGCCAGCAGTTTGCGGGGCAGGAGATATGAGCAGTTCTTC. This translates into CASSLRGRRYEQFF. The whole variable domain, filled in from reference TRBV28 and TRBJ2-1, reads DVKVTQSSRYLVKRTGEKVFLECVQDMDHENMFWYRQDPGLGLRLIYFSYDVKMKEKGDIPEGYSVSREKKERFSLILESASTNQTSMYLCASSLRGRRYEQFFGPGTRLTVL.

This clone showed up just a few times. V usage is TRBV6-2 or TRBV6-3 and J usage is TRBJ2-7; 8 positions match TRBD1. With 5 bases clipped from V and 3 bases from J, the junction kept 9 bases outside the gene matches. Germline V CDR1 and CDR2: MNHEY, SVGEGT. The CDR3 contains 15 residues. DNA of the CDR3: TGTGCCAGCAGTGCCGGACAGGGCAGTATCTACGAGCAGTACTTC. It specifies CASSAGQGSIYEQYF.

The chain couples TRBV27 to TRBJ2-7, with 12 bases matching TRBD2. The trim removed 7 bases at V and 4 bases at J, leaving 2 bases unmatched. The CDR3 loop spans 13 amino acids. The germline gives CDR1 MNHEY, CDR2 SMNVEV (reference sequence). The CDR3 bases are TGTGCCAGCAAGACTAGCGGGAGATACGAGCAGTACTTC. Translation: CASKTSGRYEQYF.

The chain carries TRBV7-9 and TRBJ1-1; 8 bases line up with TRBD1. The CDR3 spans 14 residues. CDR1 and CDR2 (germline): SEHNR, FQNEAQ (reference sequence). V lost 6 bases and J lost 3; bases outside the gene matches: 6. This CDR3 is CASSLGQVDTEAFF. The CDR3 bases are TGTGCCAGCAGTCTGGGACAGGTAGACACTGAAGCTTTCTTT.

The chain has TRBV5-1 and TRBJ2-1; TRBD2 matches 10 bases. The CDR3 covers 16 residues. J was trimmed by 5 bases and V by 2 bases; bases with no gene match: 7. CDR1 and CDR2 from the germline V gene are SGHRS and YFSETQ. The CDR3 loop reads CASSFPSGRVDNEQFF. DNA of the CDR3: TGCGCCAGCAGCTTTCCGAGCGGGAGGGTCGACAATGAGCAGTTCTTC.

The chain carries TRBV5-4 and TRBJ2-3; 14 bases fit TRBD2. V lost 3 bases and J lost 7; bases outside the gene matches: 4. Germline assignment: CDR1 SGHNT and CDR2 YYREEE (reference sequence). The CDR3 extends over 15 amino acids. The CDR3 DNA reads as TGTGCCAGCAGCTGGACTAGCGGGAGGTTAAATACGCAGTATTTT. Translation: CASSWTSGRLNTQYF.

The V gene is TRBV2, the J gene TRBJ1-1, with 7 bases matching TRBD1. The CDR3 contains 16 residues. Germline V gene lookup returns CDR1 SNHLY and CDR2 FYNNEI. V was pared by 4 bases and J by 6 bases, with 14 bases of the junction left unmatched. CDR3 region: CASSGVSFRTGPEAFF. For the CDR3, the DNA is TGTGCCAGCAGTGGAGTTTCCTTTAGGACAGGACCTGAAGCTTTCTTT. Based on the CDR3 plus reference TRBV2 and TRBJ1-1, the full variable domain is EPEVTQTPSHQVTQMGQEVILRCVPISNHLYFYWYRQILGQKVEFLVSFYNNEISEKSEIFDDQFSVERPDGSNFTLKIRSTKLEDSAMYFCASSGVSFRTGPEAFFGQGTRLTVV.

As DNA, the CDR3 is TGCGCCAGCAGCTTCGTGGACAGGGGGTACGAGCAGTACTTC. Translated, it gives CASSFVDRGYEQYF. This chain uses TRBV5-1 with TRBJ2-7; 10 nucleotides line up with TRBD1. Trimming removed 2 bases from V and 4 bases from J; junction bases left unmatched: 3. Germline CDR1 is SGHRS and CDR2 is YFSETQ. The CDR3 loop spans 14 amino acids.

The rearrangement uses TRBV6-1 and TRBJ2-3; TRBD2 might be the D (6 bases). This CDR3 contains 17 residues. Trimming stripped 4 bases from V and 1 base from J, with 18 bases between. The germline CDR1 and CDR2 sequences are MNHNS and SASEGT. The CDR3 sequence is CASSGRGARTGTDTQYF. The CDR3 bases are TGTGCCAGCAGTGGGAGGGGTGCCCGAACTGGCACAGATACGCAGTATTTT.

The chain links TRBV5-8 to TRBJ1-5, with 8 bases lining up with TRBD1. There are 17 residues in the CDR3. Unmatched junction bases numbered 13, after V lost 2 bases and J lost 6 bases. CDR1 is SGHTS and CDR2 is YDEGEE in the germline V gene. CDR3 residues: CASSFGQGTENSQPQHF. CDR3 DNA sequence: TGTGCCAGCAGCTTTGGACAGGGTACGGAAAATTCTCAGCCCCAGCATTTT.

The CDR3 reads CASSLGGYEQYF. CDR3 in DNA: TGTGCCAGCAGCCTGGGAGGGTACGAGCAGTACTTC. This rearrangement joins TRBV4-2 to TRBJ2-7; 7 bases are shared with TRBD2. V was pared by 4 bases and J by 4 bases, with 1 base of the junction left unmatched. The length of the CDR3 is 12 residues. Per the germline V gene, CDR1 is LGHNA and CDR2 is YNFKEQ.

The rearrangement uses TRBV10-3 and TRBJ2-3; 15 nucleotides agree with TRBD2. CDR3 length: 16 amino acids. V shed 4 bases and J 1 base; nucleotides not matched to a gene: 0. Looked up from germline, CDR1 is ENHRY and CDR2 is SYGVKD. Written as DNA, the CDR3 is TGTGCCATCAGTGGGACTAGCGGGGGGGGCACAGATACGCAGTATTTT. It encodes CAISGTSGGGTDTQYF.

The chain uses TRBV29-1 and TRBJ1-2; D may be TRBD1 (5 bases). This CDR3 contains 14 residues. CDR1 and CDR2 (germline): SQVTM, ANQGSEA. Trimming shortened V by 1 base and J by 1 base, and 10 bases separated the two germline ends. The CDR3, as DNA: TGCAGCGTTGAAGGGCAGGGAGGTAACTATGGCTACACCTTC. It encodes CSVEGQGGNYGYTF.

The chain combines TRBV19 with TRBJ1-5; maybe TRBD1 (6 bases). Per the germline V gene, CDR1 is LNHDA and CDR2 is SQIVND (reference sequence). This CDR3 region has 17 residues. Trimming stripped 5 bases from V and 2 bases from J, with 19 bases between. This CDR3 is CASSHIPPRGRNQPQHF. DNA for the CDR3: TGTGCCAGTAGTCATATCCCCCCCAGGGGACGCAATCAGCCCCAGCATTTT.

The V gene is TRBV18, the J gene TRBJ1-1; D may be TRBD1 (5 bases). The V gene's germline CDR1 is KGHSH and CDR2 LQKENI. This CDR3 has 14 residues. Trimming removed 5 bases at V and 1 base at J, with 11 bases between. The CDR3 loop is CASSELQGNTEAFF. CDR3 nucleotide sequence: TGTGCCAGCTCAGAGCTCCAGGGGAACACTGAAGCTTTCTTT.

J is TRBJ2-5 and V is TRBV9, with D maybe TRBD2 (5 bases). The CDR3 spans 16 residues. Trimming pared 1 base from V and 2 bases from J, leaving 15 bases between. Germline CDR1 and CDR2: SGDLS and YYNGEE. The CDR3 here is CASSVTSGGWQETQYF. As DNA, the CDR3 is TGTGCCAGCAGCGTAACAAGCGGCGGGTGGCAAGAGACCCAGTACTTC.

The rearrangement uses TRBV4-1 and TRBJ1-5; no clear D. The CDR3 is 14 residues long. V lost 1 base to trimming and J lost 5 bases, with 9 bases between them. CDR1 and CDR2 from the germline V gene are MGHRA and YSYEKL. This chain's CDR3 is CASSQVLVYQPQHF. CDR3 DNA sequence: TGCGCCAGCAGCCAAGTCTTAGTTTATCAGCCCCAGCATTTT.

The chain carries TRBV6-2 or TRBV6-3 and TRBJ2-3; 10 bases are a match to TRBD1. The V gene's germline CDR1 is MNHEY and CDR2 SVGEGT. The V gene end was trimmed by 2 bases and the J gene end by 4 bases; junction bases not matched to a gene: 9. There are 17 residues in the CDR3. CDR3 nucleotides: TGTGCCAGCAGTTACGGCCCCGGGACAGGGGTGTCAGATACGCAGTATTTT. As protein: CASSYGPGTGVSDTQYF.

This sequence joins TRBV10-3 and TRBJ2-7; tentatively, D is TRBD1 (5 bases). The CDR3 is 12 amino acids. Germline V gene lookup returns CDR1 ENHRY and CDR2 SYGVKD. V was pared by 10 bases and J by 0 bases, with 10 bases between. The CDR3 loop is CATTDTSYEQYF. The CDR3 DNA is TGTGCCACAACGGACACCTCCTACGAGCAGTACTTC.

This rearrangement joins TRBV18 to TRBJ2-3; 9 bases map to TRBD1. This CDR3 has 14 amino acids. The junction had 5 bases not matched to a gene; V was cut back by 6 bases and J by 4 bases. Germline values: CDR1 KGHSH, CDR2 LQKENI. The CDR3 loop reads CASSGQGMSDTQYF. DNA for the CDR3: TGTGCCAGCTCCGGACAGGGGATGTCAGATACGCAGTATTTT.

This clone has only a few counts. The chain combines TRBV10-3 with TRBJ1-1; D might be TRBD1 (6 bases). The CDR3 length is 15 residues. Trimming took 3 bases from V and 2 from J, leaving 13 bases between them. The V gene's germline CDR1 is ENHRY and CDR2 SYGVKD. The CDR3 DNA reads TGTGCCATCAGTGACAAACAGGGCCGCAACACTGAAGCTTTCTTT. Amino acid sequence: CAISDKQGRNTEAFF.

DNA for the CDR3: TGCGCCAGCAGCCAAAGCGACGTCAGCTCTGGAAACACCATATATTTT. It encodes CASSQSDVSSGNTIYF. The V gene is TRBV4-1, the J gene TRBJ1-3; D unresolved. The CDR3 is made up of 16 amino acids. V lost 2 bases, J lost 0 bases, and 11 bases lay in between. Germline assignment: CDR1 MGHRA and CDR2 YSYEKL.

The V and J genes are TRBV6-1 and TRBJ2-7; 10 nucleotides match TRBD1. Germline V gene sequence: CDR1 MNHNS, CDR2 SASEGT. The CDR3 has 18 amino acids. Trimming took 1 base from V and 3 from J; bases not matched to a gene: 12. DNA for the CDR3: TGTGCCAGCAGTGAAGTTCGGGACAGGGGTGGGCCAAACTACGAGCAGTACTTC. This translates into CASSEVRDRGGPNYEQYF.

This clone was seen a handful of times. This sequence joins TRBV9 and TRBJ2-1; 8 bases match TRBD2. CDR3 length: 19 amino acids. Per the germline V gene, CDR1 is SGDLS and CDR2 is YYNGEE. V lost 4 bases and J lost 2; bases outside the gene matches: 17. Written as DNA, the CDR3 is TGTGCCAGCAGCCAATCCGGGACTAGTCCGAAAAGGGCCTACAATGAGCAGTTCTTC. Its translation is CASSQSGTSPKRAYNEQFF.

V gene TRBV6-5 combines with J gene TRBJ1-2; weak D call: TRBD1 (6 bases). This CDR3 region has 12 residues. Deletions cut 6 bases from V and 1 base from J, with 6 bases between. Germline V lookup: CDR1 MNHEY, CDR2 SVGAGI. The CDR3, as DNA: TGTGCCAGCAGGGGACATAACTATGGCTACACCTTC. It codes for CASRGHNYGYTF.

V gene TRBV4-3 combines with J gene TRBJ2-2; D gene ambiguous. V shed 0 bases and J shed 1 base, with 6 bases lying between them. The CDR3 covers 15 residues. CDR1 LGHNA and CDR2 YSLEER come from the germline V gene. Here the CDR3 DNA reads TGCGCCAGCAGCCAAGACAGGCTGAACACCGGGGAGCTGTTTTTT. This translates into CASSQDRLNTGELFF.

In its sample, this clone was seen once. The CDR3 DNA reads as TGTGCCAGCAGTTACTCAGGACAGCCGACCTATGGCTACACCTTC. It is translated as CASSYSGQPTYGYTF. The chain is built from TRBV6-5 and TRBJ1-2; D possibly corresponds to TRBD1 (6 bases). This CDR3 is built from 15 residues. Germline V gene sequence: CDR1 MNHEY, CDR2 SVGAGI. V dropped 0 bases and J dropped 4 bases, with 12 bases sitting between them.

The chain links TRBV14 to TRBJ2-3, with D perhaps TRBD2 (5 bases). The CDR3 runs 14 residues. Germline CDR1 SGHDN, CDR2 FVKESK. V was trimmed by 4 bases and J by 4 bases, leaving 12 bases between them. CDR3 DNA: TGTGCCAGCAGCCGCCTCTTAGCGTCAGATACGCAGTATTTT. The encoded protein is CASSRLLASDTQYF.

This chain connects TRBV7-2 to TRBJ1-1; 8 nucleotides match TRBD1. This CDR3 is 14 amino acids long. J lost 7 bases, V lost 5 bases, and 9 bases had no gene match. CDR1 SGHTA and CDR2 FQGNSA come from the germline V gene. CDR3 region: CASSTMTGAVEAFF. The CDR3 DNA is TGTGCCAGCAGCACTATGACAGGGGCTGTTGAAGCTTTCTTT.

The V gene is TRBV5-1, the J gene TRBJ1-3; 7 bases align to TRBD1. The germline V gene encodes CDR1 SGHRS and CDR2 YFSETQ. The CDR3 consists of 14 residues. The ends lost 4 bases at V and 1 base at J; junction bases unmatched: 2. The CDR3 is CASSATGSGNTIYF. The CDR3 nucleotides are TGCGCCAGCAGCGCGACAGGGTCTGGAAACACCATATATTTT. Complete variable domain (other parts from reference TRBV5-1 and TRBJ1-3): KAGVTQTPRYLIKTRGQQVTLSCSPISGHRSVSWYQQTPGQGLQFLFEYFSETQRNKGNFPGRFSGRQFSNSRSEMNVSTLELGDSALYLCASSATGSGNTIYFGEGSWLTVV.